One sample yielded the 3 T cell receptor beta chains listed below, sequenced in a study of blood T cell repertoires in COVID-19. Sequenced by immunoSEQ multiplex PCR; TCRdb stores in-frame clones only, minus some. The data contain about 93,000 clones, 65% to 90% of them seen just once; the ten biggest clones take up 18%. The sample consisted of peripheral blood. These receptors were collected from a woman older than 75 with acute or convalescent COVID-19.

This sequence joins TRBV5-1 and TRBJ1-2; tentative D call: TRBD1 (5 bases). Per the germline V gene, CDR1 is SGHRS and CDR2 is YFSETQ. V was clipped by 0 bases and J by 4 bases, with 10 bases between them. This CDR3 contains 14 residues. CDR3 sequence (DNA): TGCGCCAGCAGCTTGGACACAGGCGGCTATGGCTACACCTTC. Amino acids: CASSLDTGGYGYTF.

The CDR3 loop reads CASSEVRGSGNTIYF. For the CDR3, the DNA is TGTGCCAGCAGTGAAGTGCGGGGGTCTGGAAACACCATATATTTT. V and J are TRBV2 and TRBJ1-3; D perhaps matches TRBD1 (5 bases). Looked up from germline, CDR1 is SNHLY and CDR2 is FYNNEI. This CDR3 is 15 amino acids long. V lost 1 base to trimming and J lost 1 base, with 8 bases between them.

This clone turned up a few times. V usage is TRBV5-4 and J usage is TRBJ1-1; D may be TRBD1 (5 bases). This CDR3 spans 17 amino acids. Per germline, CDR1 SGHNT and CDR2 YYREEE (reference sequence). V lost 3 bases to trimming and J lost 0 bases, with 18 bases between them. The CDR3 sequence: CASSSGTWSYMNTEAFF. DNA for the CDR3: TGTGCCAGCAGCTCGGGGACTTGGTCGTACATGAACACTGAAGCTTTCTTT.